These 6 T cell receptor beta chains came from one sample sequenced in a study of blood T cell repertoires in COVID-19 (dated by TCRdb to the early 2020s). Library method: the immunoSEQ multiplex PCR assay. TCRdb obtained this table from immuneACCESS and retained in-frame rearrangements with V and J assigned. These tables miss some clones; where compared with another copy, unresolved V genes account for less than half of the shortfall, and the remainder is unexplained. The sample data list 100,000 or so clones, and around 90% of these were observed just once. Of the sample, more than 5.5% is held by the ten largest clones. The sample comprised peripheral blood. The receptors originated from a woman aged 55-75 years with acute or convalescent COVID-19.

This chain connects TRBV19 to TRBJ2-3; 10 nucleotides agree with TRBD2. The CDR3 spans 16 residues. Germline V gene data show CDR1 as LNHDA and CDR2 as SQIVND (reference sequence). Losses at the gene ends were 2 bases for V and 2 bases for J; bases not matched to a gene: 4. The DNA of the CDR3 is TGTGCCAGTAGTATAAGAACTAGCGGGACCACAGATACGCAGTATTTT. Translating it yields CASSIRTSGTTDTQYF.

This clone occurred a few times. The V and J genes are TRBV7-6 and TRBJ2-1; 7 bases map to TRBD1. The germline CDR1 and CDR2 sequences are SGHVS and FNYEAQ. The junction had 4 bases not matched to a gene; V was cut back by 5 bases and J by 0 bases. The CDR3 contains 15 residues. CDR3 in DNA: TGTGCCAGCAGCGAACAGGGGAGCTCCTACAATGAGCAGTTCTTC. It is translated as CASSEQGSSYNEQFF.

J is TRBJ2-5 and V is TRBV19; 9 bases align to TRBD2. Germline V gene data show CDR1 as LNHDA and CDR2 as SQIVND (reference sequence). J lost 4 bases, V lost 3 bases, and 6 bases had no gene match. This CDR3 contains 15 residues. The DNA for the CDR3 is TGTGCCAGTAGTATGGGTCTAGCGGGACGAGAGACCCAGTACTTC. Amino acids: CASSMGLAGRETQYF.

CDR3 region: CASSLELGTYNEQFF. Here the CDR3 DNA reads TGTGCCAGCAGCTTAGAGCTGGGGACTTACAATGAGCAGTTCTTC. The chain joins TRBV11-3 to TRBJ2-1, with D possibly being TRBD2 (6 bases). V was trimmed by 0 bases and J by 4 bases, leaving 10 bases between them. The V gene's germline CDR1 is SGHNT and CDR2 YENEEA. CDR3 length: 15 amino acids.

The chain links TRBV27 to TRBJ2-1, with D unclear. Germline V gives CDR1 MNHEY, CDR2 SMNVEV (reference sequence). The V and J ends lost 4 bases and 7 bases respectively, with 17 bases between them. The CDR3 runs 15 residues. CDR3 nucleotide sequence: TGTGCCAGCAGTTACGGAGCAATCGCTATGAATGAGCAGTTCTTC. This translates into CASSYGAIAMNEQFF.

The chain recombines TRBV14 with TRBJ2-3; D may be TRBD2 (6 bases). The CDR3 has 16 amino acids. Germline lookup yields CDR1 SGHDN and CDR2 FVKESK. Deletions cut 3 bases from V and 7 bases from J, with 20 bases between. The CDR3 DNA sequence: TGTGCCAGCAGCCACTTCCGGGACTCCTCCCATCATACGCAGTATTTT. Translation: CASSHFRDSSHHTQYF.